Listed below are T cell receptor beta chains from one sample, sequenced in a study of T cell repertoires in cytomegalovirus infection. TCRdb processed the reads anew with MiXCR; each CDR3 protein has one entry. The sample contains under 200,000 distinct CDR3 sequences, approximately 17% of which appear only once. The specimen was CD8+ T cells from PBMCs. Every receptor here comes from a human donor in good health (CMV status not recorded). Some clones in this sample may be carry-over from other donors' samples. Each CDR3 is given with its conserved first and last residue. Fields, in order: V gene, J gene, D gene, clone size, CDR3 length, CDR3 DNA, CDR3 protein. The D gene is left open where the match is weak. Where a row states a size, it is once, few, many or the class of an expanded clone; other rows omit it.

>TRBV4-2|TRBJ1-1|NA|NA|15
TGTCCCAGCAGCCAAGATAGGACGAGTGGGGGTGGCGCTTTCTTT
CPSSQDRTSGGGAFF
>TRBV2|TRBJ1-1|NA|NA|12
TGTGCCAGTATTCAGGGTGTTACTGAAGCTTTCTTT
CASIQGVTEAFF
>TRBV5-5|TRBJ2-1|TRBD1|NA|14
TGTGCCAGCAGCTATTGGACAGGGAACAATGAGCAGTTCTTC
CASSYWTGNNEQFF
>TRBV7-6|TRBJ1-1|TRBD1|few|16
TGTGCCAGCAGCTTACAGGGGGCCCAATCGAACACTGAAGCTTTCTTT
CASSLQGAQSNTEAFF
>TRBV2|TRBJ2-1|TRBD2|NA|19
TGTGCCAGCAGCCACGGGACTAGCGGGTCGGCAACATCCACGGGTGAGCAGTTCTTC
CASSHGTSGSATSTGEQFF
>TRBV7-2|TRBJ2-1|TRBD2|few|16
TGTGCCAGCAGCCAGGTGGTGGGCGGGAGTTTGGATGAGCAGTTCTTC
CASSQVVGGSLDEQFF
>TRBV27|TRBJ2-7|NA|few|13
TGTGCCAGCAGTTTACAAGTGGGGTACGAGCAGTACTTC
CASSLQVGYEQYF
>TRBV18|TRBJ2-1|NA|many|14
TGTGCCAGCTCGTCGACAGGTTATTACAATGAGCAGTTCTTC
CASSSTGYYNEQFF
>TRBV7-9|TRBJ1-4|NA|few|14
TGTGCCAGCAGCTTAGCGTCGACAAATGAAAAACTGTTTTTT
CASSLASTNEKLFF
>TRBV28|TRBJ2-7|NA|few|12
TGTGCCAGCCATGAGGGGTCCTACGAGCAGTACTTC
CASHEGSYEQYF
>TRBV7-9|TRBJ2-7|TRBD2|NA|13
TGTGCCAGCAGCTTAGGGACTAGAGGCGAGCAGTACTTC
CASSLGTRGEQYF